This T cell receptor (beta chain) was identified in a study of T cell repertoires in cytomegalovirus infection. TCRdb itself ran the reads through MiXCR, one entry per CDR3 protein. The sample carries under 800,000 distinct CDR3 sequences, roughly 26% recorded once. The CDR3 runs to 17 residues. CDR1 is MDHEN and CDR2 is SYDVKM in the germline V gene. Trimming shortened V by 5 bases and J by 2 bases, and 21 bases separated the two germline ends. Ten or more counts support this clonotype. This TCR was sampled from a human donor in good health (CMV status not recorded). Some clones in this sample may be carry-over from other donors' samples. The sample comprised CD8+ T cells from PBMCs. This chain uses TRBV28 with TRBJ2-5; possible D gene TRBD2, 6 bases. The CDR3: CASSPLQEGSDQETQYF. The CDR3 DNA sequence: TGTGCCAGCAGTCCTTTACAGGAGGGTTCGGATCAAGAGACCCAGTACTTC.